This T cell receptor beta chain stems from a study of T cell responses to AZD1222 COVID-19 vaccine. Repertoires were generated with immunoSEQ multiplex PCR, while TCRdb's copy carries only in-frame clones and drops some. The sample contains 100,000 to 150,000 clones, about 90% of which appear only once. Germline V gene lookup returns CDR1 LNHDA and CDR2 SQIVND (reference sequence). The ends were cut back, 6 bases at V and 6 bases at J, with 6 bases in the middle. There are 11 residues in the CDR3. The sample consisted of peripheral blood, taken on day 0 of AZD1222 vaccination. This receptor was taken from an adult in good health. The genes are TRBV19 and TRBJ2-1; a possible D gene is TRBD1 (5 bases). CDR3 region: CASRGANEQFF. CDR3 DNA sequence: TGTGCCAGTAGAGGGGCCAATGAGCAGTTCTTC.